These 8 T cell receptor beta chains originate from one sample sequenced in a study of CXCR3-negative and CXCR3-positive naive CD8 T cells. Findings of the study overall: More hydrophobic TRB CDR3s occurred in CXCR3-positive than in CXCR3-negative naive cells.

Via 5' RACE with UMI labels, TRB cDNA libraries were prepared. TCRdb reanalyzed the 5' RACE reads, giving one entry per CDR3 protein sequence and no DNA. The data include approximately 100,000 distinct CDR3 sequences; the top ten clones carry approximately 0.38%. No antigen has been identified for these receptors. The sample comprised naive CXCR3+ CD8+ T cells from blood. Subset defined: CD45RO-CCR7+CD27+CD95- naive CD8+ T cells expressing CXCR3 (TNR3+). All receptors derive from a human donor in good health. Some clones in this sample may be carry-over from other donors' samples.

The rearrangement links TRBV7-9 to TRBJ2-2; as DNA is missing, the TRBD2 call by TCRdb cannot be tested. This CDR3 has 16 amino acids. Germline V lookup: CDR1 SEHNR, CDR2 FQNEAQ (reference sequence). This chain's CDR3 is CASSFASGGMAGELFF.

This chain links TRBV20-1 with TRBJ2-2; TCRdb's D call, TRBD2, is unchecked because there is no DNA. CDR3 size: 15 residues. CDR1 is DFQATT and CDR2 is SNEGSKA in the germline V gene (reference sequence). The CDR3 sequence: CSARGSGTNTGELFF.

The chain recombines TRBV7-2 with TRBJ2-3; TCRdb's D gene call, TRBD1, goes unchecked for lack of DNA. Germline V gene lookup returns CDR1 SGHTA and CDR2 FQGNSA. This CDR3 region has 15 residues. This CDR3 reads CASSLDPGATDTQYF.

The J gene is TRBJ2-1, the V gene TRBV28; with no DNA, the TCRdb D assignment of TRBD1 cannot be verified. The CDR3 is made up of 12 amino acids. Germline values: CDR1 MDHEN, CDR2 SYDVKM. CDR3 sequence: CASSPTLDEQFF.

This chain links TRBV4-1 with TRBJ2-7; the D gene TCRdb calls, TRBD2, cannot be checked with no DNA. The CDR3 loop spans 14 amino acids. Germline V lookup: CDR1 MGHRA, CDR2 YSYEKL. The CDR3 protein is CASSQDSLPYEQYF.

V usage is TRBV6-4 and J usage is TRBJ2-2. Germline lookup yields CDR1 MRHNA and CDR2 SNTAGT. This CDR3 is built from 13 residues. The CDR3 is CASSDQRTGELFF.

The V call is TRBV12-3 or TRBV12-4, the J call TRBJ2-2; TCRdb designates TRBD2, a call that cannot be tested without DNA. This CDR3 spans 15 amino acids. CDR3 region: CASSLGDYDTGELFF.

The chain recombines TRBV29-1 with TRBJ2-2. Germline values: CDR1 SQVTM, CDR2 ANQGSEA. This CDR3 is built from 13 residues. CDR3 sequence: CSVVRANTGELFF.